Presented here are 30 T cell receptor beta chains from one specimen sequenced in a study of OX40 agonist ivuxolimab in advanced cancers. Repertoires were generated with immunoSEQ multiplex PCR, while TCRdb's copy carries only in-frame clones and drops some. Among around 50,000 clones, 75% to 85% were seen once, and the ten largest hold approximately 3.1%. The input for sequencing was CD4+ or CD8+ T cells sorted from blood, taken in a trial of the OX40 agonist ivuxolimab. These receptor sequences come from an adult with an advanced solid tumor such as melanoma, head and neck, liver or kidney cancer.

This chain links TRBV19 with TRBJ2-2; D is unresolved. CDR1 and CDR2 from the germline V gene are LNHDA and SQIVND (reference sequence). There are 15 residues in the CDR3. V lost 6 bases to trimming and J lost 0 bases, with 11 bases between them. The CDR3 DNA is TGTGCCAGTAGGAGAACAGTCGCGAACACCGGGGAGCTGTTTTTT. Protein: CASRRTVANTGELFF.

The V and J genes are TRBV19 and TRBJ2-2, with TRBD1 matching 8 bases. CDR1 is LNHDA, CDR2 SQIVND, per germline (reference sequence). Losses at the gene ends were 5 bases for V and 1 base for J; bases not matched to a gene: 3. CDR3 length: 15 amino acids. CDR3 amino acids: CASSPTGVNTGELFF. CDR3 coding DNA: TGTGCCAGTAGTCCGACAGGGGTGAACACCGGGGAGCTGTTTTTT.

The chain couples TRBV5-1 to TRBJ2-1; possibly TRBD1 or TRBD2 for D (5 bases each). The CDR3 sequence is 15 residues long. In germline, CDR1 is SGHRS, CDR2 YFSETQ. Trimming left V 1 base short and J 4 bases short, with 12 bases between. CDR3 nucleotide sequence: TGCGCCAGCAGCTTGAACGGGGCCGCGTACAATGAGCAGTTCTTC. This sequence encodes CASSLNGAAYNEQFF.

The V call is TRBV18, the J call TRBJ1-1, with TRBD1 matching over 8 bases. Per germline, CDR1 KGHSH and CDR2 LQKENI. The CDR3 extends over 16 amino acids. V lost 3 bases and J lost 3; bases outside the gene matches: 9. The CDR3 DNA reads TGTGCCAGCTCACCGACAGGGGTGACTGGGGACACTGAAGCTTTCTTT. Translated, it gives CASSPTGVTGDTEAFF.

The rearrangement joins TRBV29-1 to TRBJ1-1; TRBD1 matches 8 bases. This CDR3 comprises 13 residues. Germline CDR1 and CDR2: SQVTM and ANQGSEA. V dropped 5 bases and J dropped 5; count of bases not matched to a gene: 7. The CDR3 sequence is CSVKSGGLTEAFF. CDR3 sequence (DNA): TGCAGCGTTAAATCAGGGGGCTTAACTGAAGCTTTCTTT.

This rearrangement joins TRBV4-2 to TRBJ2-1; 10 nucleotides line up with TRBD2. The J segment lost 6 bases and the V segment lost 6 bases, leaving 17 bases of the junction unmatched. The CDR3 is made up of 18 amino acids. In germline, CDR1 is LGHNA, CDR2 YNFKEQ. CDR3 region: CASRPGLADSRPGNEQFF. For the CDR3, the DNA is TGTGCCAGCAGACCAGGACTAGCGGATTCACGGCCAGGCAATGAGCAGTTCTTC.

The chain recombines TRBV7-9 with TRBJ2-7, with TRBD2 identical over 8 bases. CDR1 SEHNR and CDR2 FQNEAQ come from the germline V gene (reference sequence). The CDR3 has 15 amino acids. Losses at the gene ends were 1 base for V and 6 bases for J; bases not matched to a gene: 8. CDR3 DNA: TGTGCCAGCAGCTTAGACGGCGGGAGGCCCCTCGAGCAGTACTTC. Amino acids: CASSLDGGRPLEQYF.

This clone was recorded a few times. The chain carries TRBV13 and TRBJ2-1; TRBD2 aligns across 9 bases. J lost 6 bases, V lost 0 bases, and 6 bases had no gene match. CDR3 size: 16 residues. Germline lookup yields CDR1 PRHDT and CDR2 FYEKMQ (reference sequence). CDR3 sequence reads: CASSLGLGGRANEQFF. The CDR3, as DNA: TGTGCCAGCAGCTTAGGCCTTGGCGGGAGGGCCAATGAGCAGTTCTTC.

The V call is TRBV11-3, the J call TRBJ2-7, with D tentatively TRBD1 (6 bases). CDR1 is SGHNT, CDR2 YENEEA, per germline. With 5 bases removed from V and 5 bases from J, the gap between germline ends came to 19 bases. The CDR3 sequence is 15 residues long. The CDR3 bases are TGTGCCAGCAGCCCCCTAGGGGGTATGAACCACGAGCAGTACTTC. Amino acid sequence: CASSPLGGMNHEQYF. Full variable domain (missing parts from reference TRBV11-3 and TRBJ2-7): EAGVVQSPRYKIIEKKQPVAFWCNPISGHNTLYWYLQNLGQGPELLIRYENEEAVDDSQLPKDRFSAERLKGVDSTLKIQPAELGDSAVYLCASSPLGGMNHEQYFGPGTRLTVT.

The J gene is TRBJ2-1, the V gene TRBV20-1; D is uncertain. The V end was cut by 0 bases, the J end by 8 bases, with 2 bases between. This CDR3 has 10 amino acids. Germline CDR1 is DFQATT and CDR2 is SNEGSKA (reference sequence). For the CDR3, the DNA is TGCAGTGCTAGAGAGGATGAGCAGTTCTTC. Protein: CSAREDEQFF.

This clone has only one observation. The rearrangement uses TRBV7-2 and TRBJ2-5; the match to TRBD2 covers 7 bases. The CDR3 covers 15 residues. Germline loops: CDR1 SGHTA, CDR2 FQGNSA. This CDR3 reads CATRRQAGIQETQYF. The CDR3 DNA reads TGTGCGACGCGGCGACAAGCGGGGATCCAAGAGACCCAGTACTTC.

The gene calls are TRBV6-1 and TRBJ2-2; D may match TRBD1 or TRBD2 (5 bases each). Germline values: CDR1 MNHNS, CDR2 SASEGT. Deletions cut 11 bases from V and 0 bases from J, with 16 bases between. The CDR3 consists of 15 residues. CDR3 in amino acids: CAGSPGAANTGELFF. In DNA, the CDR3 is TGTGCCGGCTCCCCCGGGGCCGCGAACACCGGGGAGCTGTTTTTT.

The rearrangement joins TRBV5-5 to TRBJ2-7; 7 nucleotides agree with TRBD1. The CDR3 sequence is 16 residues long. V was pared by 4 bases and J by 0 bases, with 10 bases of the junction left unmatched. The germline V gene encodes CDR1 SGHKS and CDR2 YYEKEE (reference sequence). CDR3 region: CASSPSGQLASYEQYF. The CDR3 nucleotides are TGTGCCAGCAGCCCTTCGGGACAGCTAGCCTCCTACGAGCAGTACTTC.

The chain combines TRBV7-2 with TRBJ2-3; D is unresolved. The V end lost 5 bases, the J end lost 4 bases, and 10 bases lay between the germline ends. In germline, CDR1 is SGHTA, CDR2 FQGNSA. This CDR3 contains 13 residues. The CDR3 is CASSLRRADTQYF. The CDR3 DNA sequence: TGTGCCAGCAGCCTACGACGGGCAGATACGCAGTATTTT.

This clone was seen only once. This rearrangement joins TRBV10-2 to TRBJ2-2; 10 bases align to TRBD2. The CDR3 contains 15 residues. Trimming at V came to 6 bases and at J to 6 bases, leaving 7 bases not matched to a gene. The germline CDR1 and CDR2 sequences are WSHSY and SAAADI. CDR3 protein: CASRPSGSWAGELFF. In DNA form, the CDR3 reads TGCGCCAGCAGACCTAGCGGGAGTTGGGCCGGGGAGCTGTTTTTT.

The chain has TRBV7-3 and TRBJ2-3, with TRBD2 as a possible D gene (6 bases). Per the germline V gene, CDR1 is SGHTA and CDR2 is FQGTGA. The V and J ends lost 4 bases and 9 bases respectively, with 14 bases between them. The CDR3 has 13 residues. CDR3: CASSSGDPPTQYF. The CDR3 nucleotides are TGTGCCAGCAGCTCGGGGGACCCTCCAACGCAGTATTTT. Supplemented by reference TRBV7-3 and TRBJ2-3, the full variable domain reads GAGVSQTPSNKVTEKGKYVELRCDPISGHTALYWYRQSLGQGPEFLIYFQGTGAADDSGLPNDRFFAVRPEGSVSTLKIQRTERGDSAVYLCASSSGDPPTQYFGPGTRLTVL.

V usage is TRBV25-1 and J usage is TRBJ1-1, with TRBD1 as a possible D gene (5 bases). Between the trimmed V and J ends, which lost 4 bases and 2 bases, there was a span of 14 bases. Germline V gene lookup returns CDR1 MGHDK and CDR2 SYGVNS. This CDR3 has 15 residues. CDR3 in amino acids: CASSAPGHLNTEAFF. CDR3 sequence (DNA): TGTGCCAGCAGTGCCCCCGGACATTTAAACACTGAAGCTTTCTTT.

In this sample, this clone turned up a few times. This chain links TRBV6-1 with TRBJ1-1; no clear D. V was cut by 9 bases and J by 3 bases, with 14 bases left in between. Germline CDR1 MNHNS, CDR2 SASEGT. The CDR3 runs to 13 residues. CDR3 region: CASSIAGYTEAFF. CDR3 coding DNA: TGTGCCAGTTCTATAGCGGGGTACACTGAAGCTTTCTTT.

The CDR3 region is CASSLAGGETQYF. CDR3 coding DNA: TGTGCCAGCAGCTTAGCGGGAGGGGAGACCCAGTACTTC. The chain is built from TRBV7-8 and TRBJ2-5; 7 bases fit TRBD2. Per the germline V gene, CDR1 is SGHVS and CDR2 is FQNEAQ. This CDR3 spans 13 amino acids. Trimming removed 0 bases from V and 5 bases from J; junction bases left unmatched: 0. Full variable domain (remainder filled in from reference TRBV7-8 and TRBJ2-5): GAGVSQSPRYKVAKRGQDVALRCDPISGHVSLFWYQQALGQGPEFLTYFQNEAQLDKSGLPSDRFFAERPEGSVSTLKIQRTQQEDSAVYLCASSLAGGETQYFGPGTRLLVL.

The gene calls are TRBV7-9 and TRBJ2-1, with D perhaps matching TRBD2 (6 bases). Trimming cost V 5 bases and J 7 bases, with 18 bases left between them. The CDR3 runs to 15 residues. Germline CDR1 and CDR2: SEHNR and FQNEAQ (reference sequence). CDR3 nucleotide sequence: TGTGCCAGCAGCCCGAAGATAAGACTAGGGAATGAGCAGTTCTTC. Amino acids: CASSPKIRLGNEQFF. The full variable domain, with the rest looked up from reference TRBV7-9 and TRBJ2-1, is DTGVSQNPRHKITKRGQNVTFRCDPISEHNRLYWYRQTLGQGPEFLTYFQNEAQLEKSRLLSDRFSAERPKGSFSTLEIQRTEQGDSAMYLCASSPKIRLGNEQFFGPGTRLTVL.

This clone was recorded only once. The chain recombines TRBV29-1 with TRBJ2-1; TRBD1 might be the D (6 bases). Germline CDR1 SQVTM, CDR2 ANQGSEA. The V and J ends lost 3 bases and 4 bases respectively, with 19 bases between them. The CDR3 sequence is 16 residues long. The CDR3 spells CSVEGAPNPFYNEQFF. CDR3 in DNA: TGCAGCGTTGAGGGGGCTCCCAACCCTTTTTACAATGAGCAGTTCTTC.

V and J are TRBV27 and TRBJ1-1, with D unresolved. V lost 6 bases and J 6 bases, leaving 14 bases between the germline ends. This CDR3 is 13 amino acids long. Germline V gene lookup returns CDR1 MNHEY and CDR2 SMNVEV (reference sequence). The CDR3 protein is CASSPTVGAEAFF. CDR3 DNA sequence: TGTGCCAGCAGCCCGACGGTCGGGGCTGAAGCTTTCTTT.

The chain has TRBV28 and TRBJ1-2, with D perhaps matching TRBD1 (6 bases). The CDR3 spans 17 residues. Looked up from germline, CDR1 is MDHEN and CDR2 is SYDVKM. The V end lost 10 bases, the J end lost 1 base, and 25 bases lay between the germline ends. The DNA for the CDR3 is TGTGCCACTCAGCGGGGGACCGACAGGTTTTATAACTATGGCTACACCTTC. Residues: CATQRGTDRFYNYGYTF.

This chain connects TRBV18 to TRBJ1-4; D remains unclear. CDR3 length equals 17 residues. V was trimmed by 5 bases and J by 0 bases, leaving 16 bases between them. Germline CDR1 reads KGHSH; CDR2 reads LQKENI. Here the CDR3 reads CASSSRKTSPTNEKLFF. The CDR3 region has the DNA TGTGCCAGCTCATCGCGGAAAACATCCCCAACTAATGAAAAACTGTTTTTT. The whole variable domain, remainder taken from reference TRBV18 and TRBJ1-4, is NAGVMQNPRHLVRRRGQEARLRCSPMKGHSHVYWYRQLPEEGLKFMVYLQKENIIDESGMPKERFSAEFPKEGPSILRIQQVVRGDSAAYFCASSSRKTSPTNEKLFFGSGTQLSVL.

As to this clone: A junction boundary mismatches the germline segment, possibly from a read error. The gene calls are TRBV10-3 and TRBJ2-3; a weak D match, TRBD2 (5 bases). CDR3 length: 13 residues. The germline V gene encodes CDR1 ENHRY and CDR2 SYGVKD. The CDR3 protein is CASSEIEGSTQYF. The CDR3 DNA reads TGTGCCAGCAGTGAGATAGAGGGATCCACGCAGTATTTT.

The chain employs TRBV4-2 and TRBJ1-3; TRBD1 might be the D (6 bases). Germline CDR1 is LGHNA and CDR2 is YNFKEQ. The CDR3 is 17 amino acids. V was cut by 0 bases and J by 4 bases, with 16 bases left in between. CDR3 sequence: CASSQDRGGPLGNTIYF. The CDR3 bases are TGTGCCAGCAGCCAAGATCGTGGGGGGCCCCTAGGAAACACCATATATTTT.

The gene calls are TRBV7-7 and TRBJ2-2, with D unclear. Trimming took 0 bases from V and 2 from J, leaving 10 bases between them. This CDR3 contains 16 residues. Germline V gene data show CDR1 as SSHAT and CDR2 as FNYEAQ (reference sequence). CDR3 protein: CASSLAQAANTGELFF. The CDR3 nucleotides are TGTGCCAGCAGCTTAGCCCAAGCAGCAAACACCGGGGAGCTGTTTTTT.

The V call is TRBV25-1, the J call TRBJ1-4; perhaps TRBD1 as D (5 bases). V was trimmed by 8 bases and J by 3 bases, leaving 16 bases between them. From germline, CDR1 is MGHDK and CDR2 SYGVNS. This CDR3 is 15 amino acids long. The CDR3 sequence: CASAATQGANEKLFF. The CDR3 DNA sequence: TGTGCCAGCGCGGCCACCCAGGGAGCTAATGAAAAACTGTTTTTT.

CDR3 sequence reads: CASSLRQANYGYTF. DNA of the CDR3: TGTGCCAGTAGTCTCAGACAGGCTAACTATGGCTACACCTTC. The chain links TRBV19 to TRBJ1-2, with TRBD1 as a possible D gene (6 bases). V lost 5 bases to trimming and J lost 0 bases, with 10 bases between them. This CDR3 is built from 14 residues. Germline CDR1 reads LNHDA; CDR2 reads SQIVND (reference sequence).

This chain joins TRBV5-6 and TRBJ2-1; D is undetermined. CDR1 is SGHDT, CDR2 YYEEEE, per germline. This CDR3 contains 11 residues. The V gene lost 1 base and the J gene lost 8 bases, with 4 bases spanning the gap. The CDR3 nucleotides are TGTGCCAGCAGCTTGTGGGATGAGCAGTTCTTC. This gives the protein CASSLWDEQFF.